Shown below are 5 T cell receptor beta chains from a single sample sequenced in a study of blood T cell repertoires in COVID-19. Libraries were prepared by immunoSEQ multiplex PCR; TCRdb keeps only in-frame clonotypes and omits some of them. The sample lists about 260,000 clones; approximately 82% were seen once. Material: peripheral blood. Every receptor here comes from a woman older than 75 with acute or convalescent COVID-19.

The rearrangement links TRBV11-2 to TRBJ2-5, with 9 nucleotides matching TRBD2. The germline V gene encodes CDR1 SGHAT and CDR2 FQNNGV. V was pared by 0 bases and J by 0 bases, with 14 bases of the junction left unmatched. CDR3 length: 20 amino acids. As DNA, the CDR3 is TGTGCCAGCAGCTTAGATTATCTCGGCCTAGCGGGGTGGTACCAAGAGACCCAGTACTTC. Translating gives CASSLDYLGLAGWYQETQYF.

V gene TRBV28 combines with J gene TRBJ2-3, with D possibly matching TRBD2 (6 bases). This CDR3 region has 16 residues. Germline loops: CDR1 MDHEN, CDR2 SYDVKM. Trimming removed 2 bases at V and 10 bases at J, with 22 bases between. The CDR3 sequence is CASSLLTRLEGLAQYF. The CDR3 bases are TGTGCCAGCAGTTTACTTACCAGACTAGAGGGGTTGGCGCAGTATTTT. The whole variable domain, remainder taken from reference TRBV28 and TRBJ2-3, is DVKVTQSSRYLVKRTGEKVFLECVQDMDHENMFWYRQDPGLGLRLIYFSYDVKMKEKGDIPEGYSVSREKKERFSLILESASTNQTSMYLCASSLLTRLEGLAQYFGPGTRLTVL.

This chain connects TRBV19 to TRBJ1-1, with a weak D call TRBD1 (5 bases). The V gene lost 6 bases and the J gene lost 1 base, with 15 bases spanning the gap. The CDR3 consists of 15 residues. Germline CDR1 is LNHDA and CDR2 is SQIVND (reference sequence). The CDR3, as DNA: TGTGCCAGTAGGCAAGCAGGGCTCGGGAACACTGAAGCTTTCTTT. Translated: CASRQAGLGNTEAFF. Filled out from reference TRBV19 and TRBJ1-1, the complete variable domain reads DGGITQSPKYLFRKEGQNVTLSCEQNLNHDAMYWYRQDPGQGLRLIYYSQIVNDFQKGDIAEGYSVSREKKESFPLTVTSAQKNPTAFYLCASRQAGLGNTEAFFGQGTRLTVV.

The chain has TRBV5-1 and TRBJ1-5; D not resolved. This CDR3 comprises 13 residues. With 2 bases removed from V and 5 bases from J, the gap between germline ends came to 8 bases. From germline, CDR1 is SGHRS and CDR2 YFSETQ. The CDR3 reads CASSFQPDQPQHF. DNA of the CDR3: TGCGCCAGCAGCTTCCAACCAGATCAGCCCCAGCATTTT.

This clone was observed a few times. The chain couples TRBV5-4 to TRBJ1-1; TRBD1 matches at 9 bases. The germline V gene has CDR1 SGHNT and CDR2 YYREEE (reference sequence). The CDR3 spans 15 residues. Trimming removed 0 bases from V and 5 bases from J; junction bases left unmatched: 5. The CDR3 loop is CASSLGLTGGTEAFF. CDR3 DNA sequence: TGTGCCAGCAGCTTGGGGCTGACAGGGGGGACTGAAGCTTTCTTT.